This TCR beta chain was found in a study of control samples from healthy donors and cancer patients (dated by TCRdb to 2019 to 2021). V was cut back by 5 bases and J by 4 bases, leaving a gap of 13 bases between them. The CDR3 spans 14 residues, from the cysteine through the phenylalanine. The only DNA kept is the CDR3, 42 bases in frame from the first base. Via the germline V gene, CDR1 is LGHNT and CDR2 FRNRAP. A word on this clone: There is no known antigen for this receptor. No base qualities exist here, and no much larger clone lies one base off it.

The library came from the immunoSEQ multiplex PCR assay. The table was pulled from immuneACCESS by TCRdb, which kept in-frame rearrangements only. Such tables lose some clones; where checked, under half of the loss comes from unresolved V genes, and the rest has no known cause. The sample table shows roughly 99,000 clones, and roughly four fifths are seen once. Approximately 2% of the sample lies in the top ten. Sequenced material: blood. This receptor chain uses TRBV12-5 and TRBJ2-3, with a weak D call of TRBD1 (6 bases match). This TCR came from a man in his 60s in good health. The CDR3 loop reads CASGPGTKADTQYF. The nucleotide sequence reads TGTGCTAGTGGTCCTGGGACAAAGGCAGATACGCAGTATTTT.